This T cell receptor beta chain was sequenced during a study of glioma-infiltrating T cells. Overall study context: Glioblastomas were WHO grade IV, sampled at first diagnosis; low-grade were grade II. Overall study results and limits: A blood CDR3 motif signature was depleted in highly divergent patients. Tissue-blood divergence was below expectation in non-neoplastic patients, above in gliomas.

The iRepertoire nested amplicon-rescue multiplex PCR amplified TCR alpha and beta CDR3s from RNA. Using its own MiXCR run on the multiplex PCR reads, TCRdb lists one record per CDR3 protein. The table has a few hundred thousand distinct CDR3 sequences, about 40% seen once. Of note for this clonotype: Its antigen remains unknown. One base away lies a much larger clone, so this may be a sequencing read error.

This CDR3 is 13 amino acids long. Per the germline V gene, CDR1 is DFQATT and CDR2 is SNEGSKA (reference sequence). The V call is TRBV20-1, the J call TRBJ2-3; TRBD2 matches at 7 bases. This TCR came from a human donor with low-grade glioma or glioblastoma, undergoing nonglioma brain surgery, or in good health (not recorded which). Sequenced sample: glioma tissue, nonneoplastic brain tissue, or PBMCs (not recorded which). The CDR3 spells CSGLGASTDTRYF. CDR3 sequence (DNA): TGCAGCGGACTAGGTGCTAGCACAGATACGCGGTATTTT.